The 12 T cell receptor beta chains below were found in one sample sequenced in a study of T cells after yellow fever vaccination. One entry per CDR3 protein results from TCRdb running MiXCR on the 5' RACE reads. The sample has 350,000 to 450,000 distinct CDR3 sequences; under 7.5% are singletons. The sequenced sample was PBMCs, obtained 5 days after the yellow fever booster vaccination. The origin of the receptors is a man aged 25-45 years who received the YFV17D yellow fever vaccine.

To note about this clonotype: Mismatch with germline at one junction end may stem from a read error. This chain links TRBV20-1 with TRBJ2-7; 8 positions match TRBD2. CDR1 DFQATT and CDR2 SNEGSKA come from the germline V gene (reference sequence). The CDR3 covers 15 residues. The CDR3 DNA sequence: TGCTGTGCTAGGGGACTAGAGGGAGGCCGGGAGAAGCAGTACTTC. Residues: CCARGLEGGREKQYF.

This clonotype was recorded only once. This could be a read error, since a much larger clone is one nucleotide away. The V gene is TRBV3-1, the J gene TRBJ2-3; 12 nucleotides line up with TRBD2. CDR1 LGHDT and CDR2 YNNKEL come from the germline V gene (reference sequence). The CDR3 consists of 18 residues. The CDR3 nucleotides are TGTGCCTGCAGCCAAGATCTTGGACTAGCGGGAATATCAGATACGCAGTATTTT. Translation: CACSQDLGLAGISDTQYF.

In this sample, this clonotype turned up a few times. This rearrangement joins TRBV2 to TRBJ1-5; no firm D call. The V gene lost 11 bases and the J gene lost 5 bases, with 16 bases spanning the gap. The CDR3 totals 13 residues. Germline CDR1 reads SNHLY; CDR2 reads FYNNEI. The DNA for the CDR3 is TGTGCCGGGCAAGAGGACGTTGATCAGCCCCAGCATTTT. This codes for CAGQEDVDQPQHF.

This clonotype has a count of ten or more. The chain joins TRBV4-2 to TRBJ2-1; the match to TRBD2 covers 8 bases. With V trimmed by 7 bases and J by 7 bases, 3 bases remained unmatched. There are 12 residues in the CDR3. Looked up from germline, CDR1 is LGHNA and CDR2 is YNFKEQ. For the CDR3, the DNA is TGTGCCAGCATTAGCGGGATGAATGAGCAGTTCTTC. Its translation is CASISGMNEQFF.

This clonotype was recorded at least ten times. The rearrangement links TRBV7-2 to TRBJ2-7; the D is unclear. Germline-derived CDR1 and CDR2 are SGHTA and FQGNSA. The V and J ends lost 1 base and 6 bases respectively, with 10 bases between them. The length of the CDR3 is 13 residues. The CDR3: CASSLGYPSEQYF. DNA for the CDR3: TGTGCCAGCAGCTTAGGTTATCCCTCCGAGCAGTACTTC.

This clonotype was observed a few times. The chain carries TRBV2 and TRBJ1-6; weak D call: TRBD1 (5 bases). The CDR3 totals 12 residues. Looked up from germline, CDR1 is SNHLY and CDR2 is FYNNEI. Trimming left V 4 bases short and J 14 bases short, with 12 bases between. The CDR3 DNA is TGTGCCAGCAGTGGGGGCCGGGTCACCCTCCACTTT. Its translation is CASSGGRVTLHF.

This clonotype turned up a few times. The V call is TRBV7-2, the J call TRBJ2-7; TRBD2 matches 11 bases. This CDR3 comprises 16 residues. V lost 1 base to trimming and J lost 6 bases; unmatched junction nucleotides: 8. Per the germline V gene, CDR1 is SGHTA and CDR2 is FQGNSA. The CDR3, as DNA: TGTGCCAGCAGCTTAGAACCCGGGACTAGCGGTTTCGAGCAGTACTTC. It specifies CASSLEPGTSGFEQYF.

The rearrangement links TRBV20-1 to TRBJ2-2, with a possible D match to TRBD1 (6 bases). The CDR3 spans 13 residues. The V end lost 1 base, the J end lost 6 bases, and 9 bases lay between the germline ends. The germline gives CDR1 DFQATT, CDR2 SNEGSKA (reference sequence). The CDR3 DNA reads TGCAGTGCTAGAGGGGGGCCGGCCGGGGAGCTGTTTTTT. Protein: CSARGGPAGELFF.

The chain has TRBV4-3 and TRBJ2-7; the D gene could be TRBD1 or TRBD2 (5 bases each). The CDR3 extends over 15 amino acids. Trimming removed 0 bases from V and 1 base from J, with 10 bases in between. Germline V lookup: CDR1 LGHNA, CDR2 YSLEER. This CDR3 reads CASSQDGGASYEQYF. DNA of the CDR3: TGCGCCAGCAGCCAAGATGGGGGAGCGTCCTACGAGCAGTACTTC.

The V and J genes are TRBV9 and TRBJ2-2; possibly TRBD1 or TRBD2 for D (5 bases each). Trimming took 2 bases from V and 6 from J, leaving 14 bases between them. CDR3 length: 15 residues. Per germline, CDR1 SGDLS and CDR2 YYNGEE. CDR3 amino acids: CASSVRGRESGELFF. CDR3 DNA sequence: TGTGCCAGCAGCGTCCGGGGCAGAGAGTCCGGGGAGCTGTTTTTT.

This clonotype was counted at least ten times. This chain uses TRBV7-2 with TRBJ2-3; D uncertain. This CDR3 spans 13 amino acids. V lost 3 bases and J 5 bases, leaving 9 bases between the germline ends. In germline, CDR1 is SGHTA, CDR2 FQGNSA. In DNA, the CDR3 is TGTGCCAGCAGCTTCCAAGGGCAAGATACGCAGTATTTT. It is translated as CASSFQGQDTQYF.

This clonotype has a count of ten or more. The J gene is TRBJ2-6, the V gene TRBV6-1; a possible D gene is TRBD1 (6 bases). Per the germline V gene, CDR1 is MNHNS and CDR2 is SASEGT. The CDR3 has 16 amino acids. V lost 8 bases and J lost 4, with 18 bases in between. The CDR3 loop is CASQFLQGSGANVLTF. CDR3 DNA: TGTGCCAGCCAATTTTTACAGGGCTCCGGGGCCAACGTCCTGACTTTC.